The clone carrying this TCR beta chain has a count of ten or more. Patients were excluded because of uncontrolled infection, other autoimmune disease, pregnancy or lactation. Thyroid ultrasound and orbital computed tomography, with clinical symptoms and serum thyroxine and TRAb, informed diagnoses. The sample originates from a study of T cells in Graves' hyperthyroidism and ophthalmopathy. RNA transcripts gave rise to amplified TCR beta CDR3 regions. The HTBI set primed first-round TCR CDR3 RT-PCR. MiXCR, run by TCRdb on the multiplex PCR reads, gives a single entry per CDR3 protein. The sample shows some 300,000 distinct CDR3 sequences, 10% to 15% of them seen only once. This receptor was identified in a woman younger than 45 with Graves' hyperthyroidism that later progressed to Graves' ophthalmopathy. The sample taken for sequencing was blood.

CDR3 sequence (DNA): TGTGCCAGCAGTTCCGACACAGCTAACTATGGCTACACCTTC. Encoded protein: CASSSDTANYGYTF. The V gene is TRBV2, the J gene TRBJ1-2; D unresolved. The germline gives CDR1 SNHLY, CDR2 FYNNEI. There are 14 residues in the CDR3. V lost 5 bases and J lost 0, with 10 bases in between.